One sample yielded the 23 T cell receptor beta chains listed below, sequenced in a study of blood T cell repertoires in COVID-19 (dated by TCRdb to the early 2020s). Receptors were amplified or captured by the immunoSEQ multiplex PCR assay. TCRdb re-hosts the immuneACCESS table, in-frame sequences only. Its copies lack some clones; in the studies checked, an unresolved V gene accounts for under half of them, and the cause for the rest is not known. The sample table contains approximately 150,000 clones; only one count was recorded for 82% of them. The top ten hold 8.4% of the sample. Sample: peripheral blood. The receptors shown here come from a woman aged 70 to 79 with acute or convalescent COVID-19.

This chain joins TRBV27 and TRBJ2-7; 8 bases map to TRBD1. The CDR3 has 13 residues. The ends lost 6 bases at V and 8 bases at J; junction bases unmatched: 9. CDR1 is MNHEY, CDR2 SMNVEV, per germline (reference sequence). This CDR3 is CASRSQGAKQQYF. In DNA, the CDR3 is TGTGCCAGCAGATCCCAGGGGGCTAAGCAGCAGTACTTC.

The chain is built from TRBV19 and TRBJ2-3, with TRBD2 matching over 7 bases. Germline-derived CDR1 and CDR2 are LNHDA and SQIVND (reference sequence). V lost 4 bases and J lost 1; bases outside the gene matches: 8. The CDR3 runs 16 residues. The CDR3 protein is CASSNRRGGGTDTQYF. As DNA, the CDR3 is TGTGCCAGTAGTAACCGGCGGGGAGGGGGCACAGATACGCAGTATTTT.

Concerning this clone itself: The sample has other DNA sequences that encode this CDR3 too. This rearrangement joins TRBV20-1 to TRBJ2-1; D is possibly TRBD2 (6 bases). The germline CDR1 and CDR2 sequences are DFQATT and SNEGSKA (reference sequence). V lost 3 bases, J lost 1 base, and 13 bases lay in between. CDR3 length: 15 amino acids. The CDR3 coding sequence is TGCAGTGCTAGTTTAGTCGGGAGTTCCTACAATGAGCAGTTCTTC. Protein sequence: CSASLVGSSYNEQFF.

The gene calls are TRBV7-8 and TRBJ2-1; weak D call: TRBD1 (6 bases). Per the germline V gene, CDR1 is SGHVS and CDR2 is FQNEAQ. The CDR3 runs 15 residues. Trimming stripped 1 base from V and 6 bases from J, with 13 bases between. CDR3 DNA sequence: TGTGCCAGCAGCTTAGGGGCACAGGGCATCAATGAGCAGTTCTTC. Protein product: CASSLGAQGINEQFF.

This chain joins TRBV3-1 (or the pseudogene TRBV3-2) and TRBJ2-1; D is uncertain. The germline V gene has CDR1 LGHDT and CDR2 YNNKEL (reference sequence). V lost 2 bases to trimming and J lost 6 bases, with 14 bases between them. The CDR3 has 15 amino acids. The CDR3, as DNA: TGTGCCAGCAGCCAAAATGGCGGTGAGTTCAATGAGCAGTTCTTC. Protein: CASSQNGGEFNEQFF.

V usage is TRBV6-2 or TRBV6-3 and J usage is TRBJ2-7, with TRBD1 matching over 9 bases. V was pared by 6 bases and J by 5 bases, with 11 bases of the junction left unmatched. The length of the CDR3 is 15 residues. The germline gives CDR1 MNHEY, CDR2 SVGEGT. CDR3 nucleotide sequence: TGTGCCAGCAGCGCCGGGACAGGGAACATCCACGAGCAGTACTTC. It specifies CASSAGTGNIHEQYF.

DNA of the CDR3: TGTGCCAGCAGCCCCCTGGCGGGGTGGAACACTGAAGCTTTCTTT. This encodes CASSPLAGWNTEAFF. This chain uses TRBV7-8 with TRBJ1-1; D ambiguous. The germline V and J ends were trimmed by 5 bases and 1 base, with 14 bases remaining between them. Germline V lookup: CDR1 SGHVS, CDR2 FQNEAQ. The CDR3 has 15 residues. The full variable domain, with the rest looked up from reference TRBV7-8 and TRBJ1-1, is GAGVSQSPRYKVAKRGQDVALRCDPISGHVSLFWYQQALGQGPEFLTYFQNEAQLDKSGLPSDRFFAERPEGSVSTLKIQRTQQEDSAVYLCASSPLAGWNTEAFFGQGTRLTVV.

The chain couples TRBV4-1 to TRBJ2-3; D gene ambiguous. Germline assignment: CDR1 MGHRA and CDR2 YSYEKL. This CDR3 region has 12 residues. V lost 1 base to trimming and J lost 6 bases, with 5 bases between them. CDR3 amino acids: CASSQVRDTQYF. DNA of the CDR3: TGCGCCAGCAGCCAAGTCAGGGATACGCAGTATTTT.

The CDR3 nucleotides are TGTGCCAGTACCATCGGGATCCTGGACTACAATGAGCAGTTCTTC. Translating it yields CASTIGILDYNEQFF. The chain carries TRBV5-6 and TRBJ2-1; tentative D call: TRBD2 (5 bases). V was trimmed by 8 bases and J by 3 bases, leaving 18 bases between them. The CDR3 sequence is 15 residues long. Germline CDR1 and CDR2: SGHDT and YYEEEE.

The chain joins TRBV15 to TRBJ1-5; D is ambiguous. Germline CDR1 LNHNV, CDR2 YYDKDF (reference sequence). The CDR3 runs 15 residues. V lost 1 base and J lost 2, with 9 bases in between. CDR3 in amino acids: CATSRGAVGNQPQHF. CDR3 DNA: TGTGCCACCAGCAGAGGGGCAGTCGGCAATCAGCCCCAGCATTTT.

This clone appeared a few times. CDR3 DNA sequence: TGTGCCATCAGTGAGTTGCGGGGGGGCACAGATACGCAGTATTTT. Protein sequence: CAISELRGGTDTQYF. This chain uses TRBV10-3 with TRBJ2-3; 8 nucleotides match TRBD2. V lost 1 base to trimming and J lost 1 base; unmatched junction nucleotides: 1. The length of the CDR3 is 15 residues. Germline loops: CDR1 ENHRY, CDR2 SYGVKD.

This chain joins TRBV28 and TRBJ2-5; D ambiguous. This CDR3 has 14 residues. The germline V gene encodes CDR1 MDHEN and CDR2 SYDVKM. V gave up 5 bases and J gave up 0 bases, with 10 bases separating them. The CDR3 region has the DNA TGTGCCAGCAGTCCCGGGTCTTACCAAGAGACCCAGTACTTC. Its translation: CASSPGSYQETQYF.

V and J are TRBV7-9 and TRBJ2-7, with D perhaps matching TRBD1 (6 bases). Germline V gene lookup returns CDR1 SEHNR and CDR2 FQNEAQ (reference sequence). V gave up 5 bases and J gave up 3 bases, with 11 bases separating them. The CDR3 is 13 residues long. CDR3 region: CASSTQQGYEQYF. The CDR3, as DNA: TGTGCCAGCAGCACACAACAGGGCTACGAGCAGTACTTC.

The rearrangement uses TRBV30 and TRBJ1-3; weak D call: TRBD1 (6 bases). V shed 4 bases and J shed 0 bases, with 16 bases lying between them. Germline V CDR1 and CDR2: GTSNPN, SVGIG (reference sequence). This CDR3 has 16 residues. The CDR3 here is CAWMRGDTSSGNTIYF. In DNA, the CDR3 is TGTGCCTGGATGCGGGGGGACACTAGCTCTGGAAACACCATATATTTT.

The CDR3 sequence: CASSLNRDTQYF. CDR3 sequence (DNA): TGTGCCAGCAGCCTAAACAGGGATACGCAGTATTTT. The V call is TRBV2, the J call TRBJ2-3, with D possibly TRBD1 on 5 matching bases. The V and J ends lost 6 bases and 6 bases respectively, with 10 bases between them. Per germline, CDR1 SNHLY and CDR2 FYNNEI. This CDR3 spans 12 amino acids.

The CDR3 coding sequence is TGTGCCAGCAGCTTCCGGGACAGGGGGAGGTTGGGGCGCAATCAGCCCCAGCATTTT. Its translation is CASSFRDRGRLGRNQPQHF. This chain links TRBV7-2 with TRBJ1-5, with 11 nucleotides matching TRBD1. The CDR3 length is 19 residues. Germline V CDR1 and CDR2: SGHTA, FQGNSA. The V segment lost 3 bases and the J segment 2 bases; nucleotides outside the gene matches: 12.

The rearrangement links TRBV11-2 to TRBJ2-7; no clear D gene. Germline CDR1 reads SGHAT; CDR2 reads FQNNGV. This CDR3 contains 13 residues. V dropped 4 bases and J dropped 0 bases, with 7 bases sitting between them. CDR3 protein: CASSSVDSYEQYF. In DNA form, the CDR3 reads TGTGCCAGCAGCTCCGTAGACTCCTACGAGCAGTACTTC.

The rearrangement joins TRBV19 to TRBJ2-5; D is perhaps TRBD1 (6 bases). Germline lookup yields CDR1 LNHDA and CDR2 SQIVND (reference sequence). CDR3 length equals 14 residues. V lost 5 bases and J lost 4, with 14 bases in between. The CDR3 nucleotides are TGTGCCAGTAGTCCCCAACAGGGCTCAGAGACCCAGTACTTC. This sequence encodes CASSPQQGSETQYF.

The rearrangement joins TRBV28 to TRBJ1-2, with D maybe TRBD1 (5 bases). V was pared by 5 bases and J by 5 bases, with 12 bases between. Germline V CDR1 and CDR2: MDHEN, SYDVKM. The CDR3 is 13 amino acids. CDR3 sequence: CASSPTVRYGYTF. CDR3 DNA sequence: TGTGCCAGCAGTCCGACAGTGAGATATGGCTACACCTTC.

The CDR3, as DNA: TGTGCCAGCAGCGTGGGACAGCGCAATTCACCCCTCCACTTT. Translated: CASSVGQRNSPLHF. The V gene is TRBV9, the J gene TRBJ1-6; TRBD1 matches at 7 bases. Germline V gives CDR1 SGDLS, CDR2 YYNGEE. V lost 2 bases to trimming and J lost 7 bases; unmatched junction nucleotides: 3. The CDR3 runs 14 residues.

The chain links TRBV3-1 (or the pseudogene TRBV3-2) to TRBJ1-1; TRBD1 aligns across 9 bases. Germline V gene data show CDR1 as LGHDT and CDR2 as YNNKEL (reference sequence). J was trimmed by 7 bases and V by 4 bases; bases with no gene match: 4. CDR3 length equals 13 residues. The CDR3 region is CASSPGQGLEAFF. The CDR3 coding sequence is TGTGCCAGCAGCCCGGGACAGGGCCTTGAAGCTTTCTTT.

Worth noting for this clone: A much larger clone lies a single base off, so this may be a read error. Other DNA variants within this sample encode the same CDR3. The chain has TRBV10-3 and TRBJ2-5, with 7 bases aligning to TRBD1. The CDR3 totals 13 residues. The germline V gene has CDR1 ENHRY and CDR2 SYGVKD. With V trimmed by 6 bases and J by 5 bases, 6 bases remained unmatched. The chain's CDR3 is CAISETGWETQYF. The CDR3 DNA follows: TGTGCCATCAGCGAGACAGGGTGGGAGACCCAGTACTTC.

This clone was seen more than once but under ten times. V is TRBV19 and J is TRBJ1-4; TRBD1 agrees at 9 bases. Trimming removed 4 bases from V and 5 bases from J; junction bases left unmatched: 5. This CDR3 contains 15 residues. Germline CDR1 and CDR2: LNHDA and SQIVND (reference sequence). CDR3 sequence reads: CASSRNRGHNEKLFF. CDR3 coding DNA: TGTGCCAGTAGTAGGAACAGGGGGCACAATGAAAAACTGTTTTTT.